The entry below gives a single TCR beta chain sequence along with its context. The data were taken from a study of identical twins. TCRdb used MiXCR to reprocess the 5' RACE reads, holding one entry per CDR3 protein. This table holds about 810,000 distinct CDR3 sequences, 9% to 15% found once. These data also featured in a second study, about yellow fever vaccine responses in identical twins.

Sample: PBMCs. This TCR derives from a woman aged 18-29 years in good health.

The CDR3 loop is CSVVFGGGTREGSYNEQFF. CDR3 nucleotides: TGCAGCGTTGTCTTTGGGGGGGGCACGCGGGAGGGTTCCTACAATGAGCAGTTCTTC. The chain couples TRBV29-1 to TRBJ2-1; 9 bases map to TRBD2. The CDR3 runs 19 residues. Losses at the gene ends were 4 bases for V and 1 base for J; bases not matched to a gene: 17. Germline assignment: CDR1 SQVTM and CDR2 ANQGSEA.